These 5 T cell receptor beta chains were sequenced from one sample in a study of T cells after yellow fever vaccination. TCRdb re-called the 5' RACE reads with MiXCR, one entry per CDR3 protein. The sample contains 95,000 to 150,000 distinct CDR3 sequences, 13% to 15% of which appear only once. Sequenced here: CD8+ T cells sorted from PBMCs, sampled 5 days after the yellow fever booster vaccination. The source of these receptors is a man aged 18 to 29 who received the YFV17D yellow fever vaccine.

The gene calls are TRBV12-3 or TRBV12-4 and TRBJ2-1; 10 nucleotides line up with TRBD1. The CDR3 covers 14 residues. V gave up 3 bases and J gave up 6 bases; unmatched junction bases: 2. The CDR3 protein is CASSLTGGGNEQFF. CDR3 in DNA: TGTGCCAGCAGTTTGACAGGGGGCGGCAATGAGCAGTTCTTC.

This clonotype has more than one count but fewer than ten. This chain uses TRBV3-1 with TRBJ2-4; 10 bases map to TRBD2. V shed 4 bases and J 0 bases; nucleotides not matched to a gene: 6. The CDR3 runs 17 residues. Germline V gene sequence: CDR1 LGHDT, CDR2 YNNKEL (reference sequence). The CDR3 here is CASSPSSGGVAKNIQYF. CDR3 DNA sequence: TGTGCCAGCAGCCCGTCGAGCGGGGGGGTAGCCAAAAACATTCAGTACTTC.

This clonotype was seen more than once but under ten times. CDR3 protein: CASSLVSGGVSDTQYF. CDR3 in DNA: TGTGCCAGCAGCTTAGTATCCGGGGGTGTGTCAGATACGCAGTATTTT. This rearrangement joins TRBV7-2 to TRBJ2-3; a possible D gene is TRBD2 (6 bases). The CDR3 spans 16 residues. The V gene lost 1 base and the J gene lost 4 bases, with 15 bases spanning the gap. Per germline, CDR1 SGHTA and CDR2 FQGNSA.

Points on this clonotype: A read error may be the cause here, since a much bigger clone is one base away. The chain couples TRBV5-1 to TRBJ2-6, with D unclear. Germline CDR1 SGHRS, CDR2 YFSETQ. CDR3 length equals 16 residues. The CDR3 loop is CASSLGPGFGVNVLTF. The CDR3 coding sequence is TGCGCCAGCAGCTTGGGACCCGGGTTTGGGGTCAACGTCCTGACTTTC.

CDR3 protein: CASSLWSPGTDTQYF. The CDR3 coding sequence is TGCGCCAGCAGCTTGTGGTCTCCAGGCACAGATACGCAGTATTTT. The V call is TRBV5-1, the J call TRBJ2-3; D uncertain. Germline V gene data show CDR1 as SGHRS and CDR2 as YFSETQ. The CDR3 spans 15 residues. The V end was cut by 1 base, the J end by 1 base, with 10 bases between.